This TCR beta chain was found in a study of regulatory T cells in long-lasting Graves disease. Study-level results: Persistent disease was associated with favored TRBV28 usage and with favored use of TRBJ1-2 and TRBJ2-5.

Construction of TCR beta libraries relied on iRepertoire HTBI primers and on Arm-PCR targeting CDR3 regions. TCRdb called the multiplex PCR reads again in MiXCR, with one record for every CDR3 protein. Among hundreds of thousands of distinct CDR3 sequences listed, around 15% were seen once. V dropped 6 bases and J dropped 0 bases, with 9 bases sitting between them. The CDR3 extends over 14 amino acids. Looked up from germline, CDR1 is MNHNS and CDR2 is SASEGT. Comment on this clonotype: As yet, its antigen is unknown.

The time point denotes: newly diagnosed GD, antithyroid drugs for less than 3 months. The authors made the TCR library using RNA they extracted from PBMCs. The peripheral blood volume drawn was approximately 9.5 milliliters, and it was collected into EDTA tubes. Separately, the same data were catalogued under a study of T cells in Graves' hyperthyroidism and ophthalmopathy. That source adds: Patients with uncontrolled infections, other autoimmune diseases, pregnancy or lactation were excluded.

The V gene is TRBV6-1, the J gene TRBJ2-4, with D tentatively TRBD1 (6 bases). The starting material was peripheral blood mononuclear cells (PBMCs), obtained at new diagnosis, from a patient treated with antithyroid drugs. The receptor was derived from a middle-aged woman with Graves disease. The CDR3 coding sequence is TGTGCCAGCAGGCAGACAGGAGCCAAAAACATTCAGTACTTC. It specifies CASRQTGAKNIQYF.